Shown below are 31 T cell receptor beta chains from a single sample sequenced in a study of molecular identifiers for immune sequencing clone quantification. MiXCR, run by TCRdb on the PCR reads, gives a single entry per CDR3 protein. This table has tens of thousands of distinct CDR3 sequences, nearly 25% appearing once. Sequences were obtained from naive CD8+ T cells from blood, with Jurkat cell RNA spiked in. Subset defined: FACS-sorted CD8+CD4-CCR7+CD45RA+ naive T cells. The origin of the receptors is a human donor in good health. Some libraries in this study had Jurkat cell RNA spiked in.

This clonotype turned up a few times. With a much larger clone just one base away, this may be a read error. The gene calls are TRBV2 and TRBJ1-3; D is undetermined. The germline V gene encodes CDR1 SNHLY and CDR2 FYNNEI. The CDR3 has 16 amino acids. This CDR3 is CACSDSPGVSGNTIYF. CDR3 in DNA: TGTGCCTGCAGTGATTCCCCAGGTGTCTCTGGAAACACCATATATTTT.

V gene TRBV6-2 or TRBV6-3 combines with J gene TRBJ1-4, with TRBD1 matching over 9 bases. V gave up 5 bases and J gave up 7 bases; unmatched junction bases: 5. The CDR3 runs to 14 residues. Looked up from germline, CDR1 is MNHEY and CDR2 is SVGEGT. The CDR3 spells CASSPGQGGEKLFF. The CDR3 nucleotides are TGTGCCAGCAGTCCGGGACAGGGAGGTGAAAAACTGTTTTTT.

The sample holds many counts of this clonotype. V gene TRBV2 combines with J gene TRBJ2-1; D is unclear. The V end lost 3 bases, the J end lost 3 bases, and 6 bases lay between the germline ends. The CDR3 is made up of 13 amino acids. Germline CDR1 reads SNHLY; CDR2 reads FYNNEI. As DNA, the CDR3 is TGTGCCAGCAGTGAGAATTACTACAATGAGCAGTTCTTC. Its protein is CASSENYYNEQFF.

This clonotype was observed many times. This chain links TRBV9 with TRBJ2-3, with TRBD2 matching 12 bases. The V segment lost 4 bases and the J segment 6 bases; nucleotides outside the gene matches: 9. CDR1 and CDR2 (germline): SGDLS, YYNGEE. CDR3 size: 16 residues. CDR3 sequence reads: CASSHRTSGASDTQYF. Here the CDR3 DNA reads TGTGCCAGCAGCCACCGGACTAGCGGGGCGTCGGATACGCAGTATTTT. The full variable domain, its missing parts supplied by reference TRBV9 and TRBJ2-3, is DSGVTQTPKHLITATGQRVTLRCSPRSGDLSVYWYQQSLDQGLQFLIQYYNGEERAKGNILERFSAQQFPDLHSELNLSSLELGDSALYFCASSHRTSGASDTQYFGPGTRLTVL.

This clonotype was seen at least ten times. The chain uses TRBV7-9 and TRBJ1-1; 9 nucleotides match TRBD1. This CDR3 comprises 18 residues. The V and J ends lost 4 bases and 0 bases, in that order; junction bases with no gene match: 12. Germline CDR1 is SEHNR and CDR2 is FQNEAQ (reference sequence). In DNA form, the CDR3 reads TGTGCCAGCAGCTATCCGGGACAGGGAGAGGGGATGAACACTGAAGCTTTCTTT. It is translated as CASSYPGQGEGMNTEAFF.

This clonotype was seen repeatedly, ten times or more. The chain uses TRBV23-1 and TRBJ2-7; D possibly corresponds to TRBD2 (5 bases). TRBV23-1 is flagged as an ORF with uncertain function. The CDR3 covers 14 residues. V lost 0 bases and J 7 bases, leaving 13 bases between the germline ends. CDR3 DNA: TGCGCCAGCAGTCAATCGATTGCTCGGGGTGAGCAGTACTTC. This encodes CASSQSIARGEQYF.

The table lists this clonotype with many counts. The chain carries TRBV29-1 and TRBJ2-7; 8 bases map to TRBD1. Germline values: CDR1 SQVTM, CDR2 ANQGSEA. V was pared by 7 bases and J by 2 bases, with 4 bases of the junction left unmatched. The CDR3 covers 12 residues. As DNA, the CDR3 is TGCAGCGCCTGGACAGGGACCTACGAGCAGTACTTC. Translation gives CSAWTGTYEQYF.

This clonotype is judged medium-sized. The chain combines TRBV7-6 with TRBJ2-3, with D perhaps matching TRBD2 (6 bases). CDR3 length equals 17 residues. CDR1 is SGHVS, CDR2 FNYEAQ, per germline. Trimming left V 1 base short and J 5 bases short, with 19 bases between. CDR3 loop: CASSLDLPGVTEDTQYF. The CDR3 DNA reads TGTGCCAGCAGCTTAGATTTACCGGGAGTTACGGAAGATACGCAGTATTTT.

This clonotype has a handful of counts. This chain uses TRBV21-1 with TRBJ2-1; the table's D call of TRBD1 was not tested on the DNA. TRBV21-1 is designated a pseudogene. This CDR3 has 17 residues. This CDR3 is CASSKSGTRGLSDEQFF. CDR3 DNA sequence: TGTGCCAGCAGCAAATCGGGGACCAGGGGGCTGAGCGATGAGCAGTTCTTC.

In its sample, this clonotype was seen many times. The CDR3 sequence is CASKGTEAYGYTF. CDR3 nucleotide sequence: TGTGCCAGCAAGGGAACCGAGGCCTATGGCTACACCTTC. The chain recombines TRBV12-3 or TRBV12-4 with TRBJ1-2; D is unclear. The CDR3 contains 13 residues. Trimming stripped 7 bases from V and 4 bases from J, with 13 bases between.

This clonotype was observed many times. The rearrangement joins TRBV6-8 to TRBJ2-2; D might be TRBD1 or TRBD2, each matching 5 bases. Deletions cut 2 bases from V and 6 bases from J, with 10 bases between. This CDR3 spans 14 amino acids. CDR1 and CDR2 (germline): MNHGY, SAAAGT. The CDR3 loop reads CASSYRQGAGELFF. DNA for the CDR3: TGTGCCAGCAGTTACAGGCAGGGAGCCGGGGAGCTGTTTTTT.

This clonotype was seen many times. The genes are TRBV19 and TRBJ2-4, with D perhaps TRBD1 (5 bases). The germline CDR1 and CDR2 sequences are LNHDA and SQIVND (reference sequence). This CDR3 region has 15 residues. V lost 0 bases, J lost 8 bases, and 14 bases lay in between. In nucleotides, the CDR3 is TGTGCCAGTAGTATAGATCCGGCAGGGATGGACATTCAGTACTTC. Residues: CASSIDPAGMDIQYF. Based on the CDR3 plus reference TRBV19 and TRBJ2-4, the full variable domain is DGGITQSPKYLFRKEGQNVTLSCEQNLNHDAMYWYRQDPGQGLRLIYYSQIVNDFQKGDIAEGYSVSREKKESFPLTVTSAQKNPTAFYLCASSIDPAGMDIQYFGAGTRLSVL.

This clonotype appeared a few times. This sequence joins TRBV12-3 or TRBV12-4 and TRBJ2-3; 7 nucleotides align to TRBD1. The length of the CDR3 is 13 residues. V trimming: 6 bases; J trimming: 4 bases; junction bases outside the gene matches: 4. CDR3 DNA: TGTGCCAGCAGCCCCCAGGGGGCAGATACGCAGTATTTT. Residues: CASSPQGADTQYF.

The chain is built from TRBV7-2 and TRBJ2-1, with D possibly being TRBD1 (6 bases). Trimming stripped 2 bases from V and 2 bases from J, with 22 bases between. There are 19 residues in the CDR3. Germline assignment: CDR1 SGHTA and CDR2 FQGNSA. The CDR3 bases are TGTGCCAGCAGCTTACGAGGGGACAACCACCTCCTTACCTACAATGAGCAGTTCTTC. Its translation is CASSLRGDNHLLTYNEQFF.

Remarks on this clonotype: One base away lies a much larger clone, so this may be a sequencing read error. The J gene is TRBJ1-1, the V gene TRBV5-5, with TRBD1 matching 7 bases. The CDR3 length is 14 residues. The ends lost 3 bases at V and 6 bases at J; junction bases unmatched: 8. CDR1 is SGHKS, CDR2 YYEKEE, per germline (reference sequence). CDR3 DNA sequence: TGTGCCAGCAGCTGGGGGGCAGGGGGACCTGAAGCTTTCTTT. Protein sequence: CASSWGAGGPEAFF.

This clonotype was seen at least ten times. The V call is TRBV3-1, the J call TRBJ2-5; tentatively, D is TRBD1 or TRBD2 (5 bases each). The CDR3 is 16 residues long. V was clipped by 4 bases and J by 4 bases, with 19 bases between them. Germline V lookup: CDR1 LGHDT, CDR2 YNNKEL (reference sequence). Written as DNA, the CDR3 is TGTGCCAGCAGCCGGGACCCTTCGGAGGCGGGAGAGACCCAGTACTTC. This codes for CASSRDPSEAGETQYF.

This clonotype was detected many times. This sequence joins TRBV7-9 and TRBJ2-7, with 9 bases that match TRBD1. Per the germline V gene, CDR1 is SEHNR and CDR2 is FQNEAQ (reference sequence). V was pared by 4 bases and J by 4 bases, with 11 bases of the junction left unmatched. CDR3 size: 16 residues. CDR3 sequence reads: CASSSRTGDNVYEQYF. The CDR3 region has the DNA TGTGCCAGCAGCTCCCGGACAGGGGACAACGTGTACGAGCAGTACTTC.

Of note for this clonotype: A much more abundant neighbour one base away suggests this may be a read error. J is TRBJ2-7 and V is TRBV19; TRBD1 might be the D (5 bases). The CDR3 totals 13 residues. Germline CDR1 is LNHDA and CDR2 is SQIVND (reference sequence). CDR3 sequence reads: CASGIGAPEEQYF. CDR3 DNA sequence: TGTGCCAGTGGTATAGGGGCACCCGAGGAGCAGTACTTC.

This clonotype was detected many times. The rearrangement joins TRBV7-9 to TRBJ2-7; 9 bases match TRBD1. This CDR3 is built from 15 residues. From germline, CDR1 is SEHNR and CDR2 FQNEAQ (reference sequence). Trimming took 5 bases from V and 6 from J; bases not matched to a gene: 11. CDR3 sequence: CASSPRTGAASEQYF. The CDR3 DNA reads as TGTGCCAGCAGCCCCAGGACAGGGGCCGCCTCCGAGCAGTACTTC.

In its sample, this clonotype was seen many times. The V call is TRBV9, the J call TRBJ2-3; D gene ambiguous. Germline CDR1 SGDLS, CDR2 YYNGEE. The CDR3 is made up of 16 amino acids. V gave up 3 bases and J gave up 2 bases, with 16 bases separating them. CDR3 DNA sequence: TGTGCCAGCAGCGAGGACCCTTCTTTACCCACAGATACGCAGTATTTT. This gives the protein CASSEDPSLPTDTQYF.

This clonotype was recorded a few times. The chain recombines TRBV7-9 with TRBJ1-4; 8 nucleotides line up with TRBD1. V dropped 4 bases and J dropped 8; count of bases not matched to a gene: 9. Germline V lookup: CDR1 SEHNR, CDR2 FQNEAQ (reference sequence). CDR3 length: 15 residues. The CDR3 DNA is TGTGCCAGCAGCTCGTTTGGACAGGGTTCCGAAAAACTGTTTTTT. This encodes CASSSFGQGSEKLFF. Looking up the rest from reference TRBV7-9 and TRBJ1-4 gives the full variable domain: DTGVSQNPRHKITKRGQNVTFRCDPISEHNRLYWYRQTLGQGPEFLTYFQNEAQLEKSRLLSDRFSAERPKGSFSTLEIQRTEQGDSAMYLCASSSFGQGSEKLFFGSGTQLSVL.

This clonotype was observed a few times. Since a much larger clone is just one base distant, this may be a read error. The rearrangement uses TRBV4-1 and TRBJ2-3; tentatively, D is TRBD1 (6 bases). The CDR3 totals 13 residues. Germline loops: CDR1 MGHRA, CDR2 YSYEKL. The CDR3 DNA reads as TGCGCCAGCGGCCAATCAGGGGCAGATACGCAGTATTTT. Encoded protein: CASGQSGADTQYF.

This clonotype was recorded many times. CDR3 protein: CASSLVQGTYEQYF. The CDR3 region has the DNA TGTGCCAGCAGCTTAGTGCAGGGCACCTACGAGCAGTACTTC. V and J are TRBV11-2 and TRBJ2-7, with D possibly being TRBD1 (5 bases). V lost 1 base, J lost 2 bases, and 9 bases lay in between. Per the germline V gene, CDR1 is SGHAT and CDR2 is FQNNGV. The CDR3 sequence is 14 residues long.

In this sample, this clonotype turned up a few times. The genes are TRBV3-1 and TRBJ2-7; no firm D call. Germline CDR1 is LGHDT and CDR2 is YNNKEL (reference sequence). The CDR3 consists of 14 residues. V was pared by 5 bases and J by 6 bases, with 17 bases between. The CDR3 loop reads CASSATGASAEQYF. The CDR3 DNA reads TGTGCCAGCAGCGCGACTGGCGCCTCCGCCGAGCAGTACTTC.

Notes on this clonotype: This sequence may be a read error, since a much larger clone differs from it by one base. The V and J genes are TRBV5-1 and TRBJ2-3; D is possibly TRBD2 (6 bases). CDR3 length: 15 amino acids. CDR1 and CDR2 from the germline V gene are SGHRS and YFSETQ. The CDR3 bases are TGCGCCAGCTGCTTGGAGGCGGGACGCACAGATACGCAGTATTTT. Residues: CASCLEAGRTDTQYF.

This clonotype appeared many times. The chain is built from TRBV5-6 and TRBJ1-5, with a tentative D call TRBD1 (6 bases). Between the trimmed V and J ends, which lost 3 bases and 2 bases, there was a span of 9 bases. CDR1 and CDR2 from the germline V gene are SGHDT and YYEEEE. The CDR3 consists of 14 residues. The CDR3 reads CASSYRVGNQPQHF. In nucleotides, the CDR3 is TGTGCCAGCAGCTACAGGGTTGGCAATCAGCCCCAGCATTTT.

This clonotype showed up many times. CDR3 sequence: CASSYTGGEQYF. The CDR3 nucleotides read TGTGCCAGCAGTTACACAGGGGGCGAGCAGTACTTC. The chain joins TRBV6-2 or TRBV6-3 to TRBJ2-7, with 8 bases aligning to TRBD1. This CDR3 comprises 12 residues. V lost 2 bases, J lost 6 bases, and 0 bases stayed unmatched. Germline V gene data show CDR1 as MNHEY and CDR2 as SVGEGT.

This clonotype was counted many times. J is TRBJ2-5 and V is TRBV6-1; TRBD2 matches 8 bases. Germline lookup yields CDR1 MNHNS and CDR2 SASEGT. This CDR3 has 17 amino acids. Trimming cost V 1 base and J 0 bases; bases outside gene matches: 7. The chain's CDR3 is CASSEGFAGGHQETQYF. DNA for the CDR3: TGTGCCAGCAGTGAAGGTTTTGCGGGGGGACACCAAGAGACCCAGTACTTC.

This clonotype was observed at least ten times. The J gene is TRBJ2-7, the V gene TRBV2; weak D call: TRBD2 (6 bases). The germline V and J ends were trimmed by 4 bases and 3 bases, with 10 bases remaining between them. CDR3 length: 13 amino acids. Germline loops: CDR1 SNHLY, CDR2 FYNNEI. As DNA, the CDR3 is TGTGCCAGCAGTGGAATTAGCGGCTACGAGCAGTACTTC. The encoded protein is CASSGISGYEQYF.

Remarks on this clonotype: One end of the junction fails to match germline, which may point to a read error. The chain has TRBV20-1 and TRBJ2-7; TRBD1 is a possible D gene (5 bases). From germline, CDR1 is DFQATT and CDR2 SNEGSKA (reference sequence). This CDR3 contains 15 residues. CDR3 loop: CSARGPADRTYERYF. For the CDR3, the DNA is TGCAGTGCTAGGGGCCCTGCAGACAGAACCTACGAGCGGTACTTC.

Only one count was recorded for this clonotype. Just one base apart from a much larger clone, this may be a read error. Lacking the conserved final phenylalanine or tryptophan, this CDR3 likely reflects a read error. The rearrangement joins TRBV12-3 or TRBV12-4 to TRBJ2-3; 9 nucleotides agree with TRBD2. The CDR3 runs 19 residues. Trimming removed 6 bases from V and 0 bases from J; junction bases left unmatched: 16. The CDR3 DNA reads TGTGCCAGCAGCCCAGCGGGGGTAGCTAGCGGGATGAGCACAGATACGCAGTATTCT. Translating it yields CASSPAGVASGMSTDTQYS.